The clone carrying this T cell receptor beta chain was found many times. Its target is not known. Regarding time point: newly diagnosed GD, antithyroid drugs for less than 3 months. With RNA extracted from PBMCs as input, the TCR library was made. For TCR beta, libraries came from iRepertoire HTBI primers and Arm-PCR of CDR3 regions. TCRdb itself ran the multiplex PCR reads through MiXCR, one entry per CDR3 protein. This sample has about 610,000 distinct CDR3 sequences, with about 15% found just once. These data belong to a study of regulatory T cells in long-lasting Graves disease. Study-wide points: Analysis covered peripheral blood alone, not thyroid tissue.

V was cut by 2 bases and J by 0 bases, with 11 bases left in between. The CDR3 loop spans 15 amino acids. Germline CDR1 reads SGHAT; CDR2 reads FQDESV (reference sequence). This sample was shared with a second study, whose subject was T cells in Graves' hyperthyroidism and ophthalmopathy.

The chain links TRBV11-1 to TRBJ2-7, with D perhaps matching TRBD1 (6 bases). The sample here was peripheral blood mononuclear cells (PBMCs), taken at new diagnosis, from a patient treated with antithyroid drugs. This receptor was taken from a man between 18 and 29 years old with Graves disease. The DNA of the CDR3 is TGTGCCAGCAGCTTATCAGGGGATTTCTCCTACGAGCAGTACTTC. This encodes CASSLSGDFSYEQYF. Based on the CDR3 plus reference TRBV11-1 and TRBJ2-7, the full variable domain is EAEVAQSPRYKITEKSQAVAFWCDPISGHATLYWYRQILGQGPELLVQFQDESVVDDSQLPKDRFSAERLKGVDSTLKIQPAELGDSAMYLCASSLSGDFSYEQYFGPGTRLTVT.